Each of the 30 T cell receptor beta chains below was sequenced from the same sample in a study of blood T cell repertoires in COVID-19. TCRdb's copy holds only in-frame clones and misses some; the assay was immunoSEQ multiplex PCR. The data contain about 200,000 clones, approximately 81% of them singletons. Sequencing was carried out using peripheral blood. The receptor set was obtained from an elderly woman with acute or convalescent COVID-19.

The chain combines TRBV5-4 with TRBJ2-1, with TRBD1 as a possible D gene (5 bases). V lost 0 bases and J 7 bases, leaving 14 bases between the germline ends. Germline CDR1 reads SGHNT; CDR2 reads YYREEE (reference sequence). CDR3 length: 15 residues. CDR3 sequence reads: CASSLGGVPGNEQFF. Written as DNA, the CDR3 is TGTGCCAGCAGCTTGGGGGGCGTGCCAGGGAATGAGCAGTTCTTC.

The gene calls are TRBV6-5 and TRBJ1-4, with D perhaps matching TRBD1 (5 bases). V was trimmed by 6 bases and J by 7 bases, leaving 9 bases between them. Germline V gene sequence: CDR1 MNHEY, CDR2 SVGAGI. The CDR3 is made up of 12 amino acids. The CDR3 DNA follows: TGTGCCAGCAGAAAGGACATTGAAAAACTGTTTTTT. It codes for CASRKDIEKLFF.

The chain has TRBV29-1 and TRBJ2-1, with 11 bases that match TRBD2. Looked up from germline, CDR1 is SQVTM and CDR2 is ANQGSEA. V was pared by 6 bases and J by 6 bases, with 16 bases of the junction left unmatched. The CDR3 runs to 17 residues. CDR3 residues: CSVLPVPSSGRTNEQFF. CDR3 DNA sequence: TGCAGCGTCCTCCCCGTACCATCTAGCGGGAGGACCAATGAGCAGTTCTTC.

The chain links TRBV6-5 to TRBJ2-3, with D uncertain. The CDR3 is 13 residues long. V was pared by 6 bases and J by 2 bases, with 9 bases between. CDR1 MNHEY and CDR2 SVGAGI come from the germline V gene. In nucleotides, the CDR3 is TGTGCCAGCAGGGTAGAGTCCACAGATACGCAGTATTTT. Amino acids: CASRVESTDTQYF.

The chain employs TRBV3-1 (or the pseudogene TRBV3-2) and TRBJ1-1, with 7 nucleotides matching TRBD1. Unmatched junction bases numbered 4, after V lost 2 bases and J lost 1 base. The CDR3 has 15 residues. Germline V gives CDR1 LGHDT, CDR2 YNNKEL (reference sequence). CDR3 loop: CASSQKGGANTEAFF. The CDR3 nucleotides read TGTGCCAGCAGCCAAAAAGGGGGCGCGAACACTGAAGCTTTCTTT.

The rearrangement uses TRBV27 and TRBJ1-1, with TRBD1 matching over 10 bases. Germline assignment: CDR1 MNHEY and CDR2 SMNVEV (reference sequence). The V and J ends lost 6 bases and 1 base, in that order; junction bases with no gene match: 5. CDR3 length equals 15 residues. This CDR3 reads CASSSWDRGNTEAFF. The CDR3 nucleotides read TGTGCCAGCAGCTCGTGGGACAGGGGGAACACTGAAGCTTTCTTT.

The chain links TRBV30 to TRBJ1-2; the D gene is possibly TRBD1 (6 bases). The CDR3 is 16 amino acids. CDR1 and CDR2 from the germline V gene are GTSNPN and SVGIG (reference sequence). Trimming took off 2 bases at V and 2 bases at J, with 18 bases between the two ends. The CDR3 spells CAWSPRPGQRNYGYTF. CDR3 nucleotide sequence: TGTGCCTGGAGTCCACGCCCCGGACAGAGGAACTATGGCTACACCTTC.

The chain is built from TRBV6-1 and TRBJ1-5; possibly TRBD1 for D (6 bases). Germline CDR1 MNHNS, CDR2 SASEGT. V lost 3 bases, J lost 7 bases, and 16 bases lay in between. This CDR3 comprises 15 residues. The CDR3: CASSDVGAPRQPQHF. CDR3 bases: TGTGCCAGCAGTGATGTGGGGGCCCCACGGCAGCCCCAGCATTTT.

The CDR3 nucleotides are TGTGCCAGCAGCTTAGAGAGATCGGGAGCTGAAGCTTTCTTT. Encoded protein: CASSLERSGAEAFF. This chain links TRBV7-2 with TRBJ1-1; D unclear. The germline V gene encodes CDR1 SGHTA and CDR2 FQGNSA. The CDR3 consists of 14 residues. The V end was cut by 1 base, the J end by 6 bases, with 12 bases between.

The V and J genes are TRBV30 and TRBJ2-7, with 7 bases lining up with TRBD1. V lost 3 bases and J lost 7; bases outside the gene matches: 12. The germline V gene has CDR1 GTSNPN and CDR2 SVGIG (reference sequence). The CDR3 contains 14 residues. CDR3 DNA: TGTGCCTGGAGGCAAGCCGGGACAGAGGGAGAGCAGTACTTC. Encoded protein: CAWRQAGTEGEQYF.

The chain carries TRBV19 and TRBJ2-1, with 16 bases identical to TRBD2. Germline V CDR1 and CDR2: LNHDA, SQIVND (reference sequence). The V segment lost 9 bases and the J segment 10 bases; nucleotides outside the gene matches: 3. The CDR3 covers 13 residues. The CDR3 spells CASGTSGRGEQFF. In nucleotides, the CDR3 is TGTGCCAGCGGGACTAGCGGGAGGGGGGAGCAGTTCTTC.

V and J are TRBV28 and TRBJ2-7, with 7 nucleotides matching TRBD2. The CDR3 covers 13 residues. V trimming: 7 bases; J trimming: 4 bases; junction bases outside the gene matches: 7. Germline V gene sequence: CDR1 MDHEN, CDR2 SYDVKM. CDR3 amino acids: CASMASGVYEQYF. CDR3 coding DNA: TGTGCCAGCATGGCTAGCGGCGTTTACGAGCAGTACTTC.

The chain joins TRBV6-5 to TRBJ2-7, with D maybe TRBD1 (5 bases). Trimming shortened V by 2 bases and J by 7 bases, and 12 bases separated the two germline ends. The CDR3 runs 13 residues. CDR1 is MNHEY and CDR2 is SVGAGI in the germline V gene. CDR3 coding DNA: TGTGCCAGCAGTTACGGCAGGGTTGGGGAGCAGTACTTC. Translating it yields CASSYGRVGEQYF.

Comments on this clone: The sample contains more than one DNA sequence encoding this CDR3. The CDR3 nucleotides are TGTGCCAGCAGAGCTAGCACGGGGGCCAACGTCCTGACTTTC. This translates into CASRASTGANVLTF. V usage is TRBV2 and J usage is TRBJ2-6; weak D call: TRBD2 (5 bases). Trimming removed 6 bases at V and 4 bases at J, with 10 bases between. CDR1 and CDR2 from the germline V gene are SNHLY and FYNNEI. CDR3 length: 14 residues.

J is TRBJ2-3 and V is TRBV6-2 or TRBV6-3; TRBD2 aligns across 7 bases. The CDR3 totals 15 residues. V dropped 6 bases and J dropped 9; count of bases not matched to a gene: 15. Germline V gene sequence: CDR1 MNHEY, CDR2 SVGEGT. The CDR3: CASSPRGAGERTQYF. CDR3 nucleotides: TGTGCCAGCAGCCCCCGTGGTGCGGGGGAACGCACGCAGTATTTT.

V gene TRBV24-1 combines with J gene TRBJ2-1; D not resolved. The CDR3 has 11 residues. The V end was cut by 6 bases, the J end by 6 bases, with 5 bases between. Germline CDR1 is KGHDR and CDR2 is SFDVKD. The CDR3 loop reads CATSTGNEQFF. Here the CDR3 DNA reads TGTGCCACCAGTACCGGCAATGAGCAGTTCTTC.

The rearrangement joins TRBV18 to TRBJ1-6; D might be TRBD1 (5 bases). The germline V gene has CDR1 KGHSH and CDR2 LQKENI. With 1 base removed from V and 6 bases from J, the gap between germline ends came to 10 bases. The length of the CDR3 is 15 residues. The CDR3 DNA reads TGTGCCAGCTCACCACTAGGGGATGTTAATTCACCCCTCCACTTT. Translated: CASSPLGDVNSPLHF.

This rearrangement joins TRBV18 to TRBJ1-5; D remains unclear. The germline V gene has CDR1 KGHSH and CDR2 LQKENI. Deletions cut 6 bases from V and 2 bases from J, with 14 bases between. The CDR3 consists of 15 residues. CDR3 bases: TGTGCCAGCTCCCTTGGCCACGGAGGCAATCAGCCCCAGCATTTT. Protein: CASSLGHGGNQPQHF.

The CDR3 DNA reads TGTGCCAGCTCTCTTATGGGGACAGACAATGAGCAGTTCTTC. This codes for CASSLMGTDNEQFF. The chain recombines TRBV18 with TRBJ2-1, with 7 positions matching TRBD1. Germline V gives CDR1 KGHSH, CDR2 LQKENI. This CDR3 has 14 residues. The J segment lost 5 bases and the V segment lost 6 bases, leaving 7 bases of the junction unmatched.

The V call is TRBV27, the J call TRBJ2-3; 11 bases map to TRBD2. The CDR3 has 17 residues. Trimming took 8 bases from V and 4 from J; bases not matched to a gene: 14. CDR1 is MNHEY and CDR2 is SMNVEV in the germline V gene (reference sequence). This chain's CDR3 is CASGPLILAGEADTQYF. The CDR3 DNA follows: TGTGCCAGCGGCCCATTAATACTAGCGGGAGAGGCAGATACGCAGTATTTT.

The chain employs TRBV10-3 and TRBJ1-2; D is possibly TRBD1 (5 bases). The CDR3 spans 19 residues. Trimming removed 4 bases from V and 2 bases from J, with 26 bases in between. Per germline, CDR1 ENHRY and CDR2 SYGVKD. Here the CDR3 DNA reads TGTGCCATCAGTGGTGTGTTGGGAGGGGTCTCTATCCTGAACTATGGCTACACCTTC. This codes for CAISGVLGGVSILNYGYTF.

As for this clone: Its ends do not fully match the called genes, so a read error is possible. The V call is TRBV5-1, the J call TRBJ1-1; TRBD1 agrees at 7 bases. The CDR3 loop spans 13 amino acids. Germline CDR1 SGHRS, CDR2 YFSETQ. The DNA for the CDR3 is TGCGCCGGCAGCGGGACAGTGAACACTGAAGCTTTCTTT. Its translation is CAGSGTVNTEAFF. Full variable domain (rest looked up from reference TRBV5-1 and TRBJ1-1): KAGVTQTPRYLIKTRGQQVTLSCSPISGHRSVSWYQQTPGQGLQFLFEYFSETQRNKGNFPGRFSGRQFSNSRSEMNVSTLELGDSALYLCAGSGTVNTEAFFGQGTRLTVV.

This clone was recorded at least ten times. CDR3 sequence (DNA): TGTGCCAGCAGCTTGTTGGAGGACGGTTTTGAAGCTTTCTTT. Amino acids: CASSLLEDGFEAFF. This chain joins TRBV5-6 and TRBJ1-1; the D is unclear. The CDR3 loop spans 14 amino acids. V was pared by 1 base and J by 7 bases, with 14 bases between. CDR1 and CDR2 (germline): SGHDT, YYEEEE. The whole variable domain, remainder taken from reference TRBV5-6 and TRBJ1-1, is DAGVTQSPTHLIKTRGQQVTLRCSPKSGHDTVSWYQQALGQGPQFIFQYYEEEERQRGNFPDRFSGHQFPNYSSELNVNALLLGDSALYLCASSLLEDGFEAFFGQGTRLTVV.

For the CDR3, the DNA is TGTGCCAGCAGTTCCGGGACAGGGAAAAGAGGTGAAAACATTCAGTACTTC. This sequence encodes CASSSGTGKRGENIQYF. This rearrangement joins TRBV27 to TRBJ2-4, with 9 bases aligning to TRBD1. With V trimmed by 4 bases and J by 5 bases, 12 bases remained unmatched. The length of the CDR3 is 17 residues. CDR1 MNHEY and CDR2 SMNVEV come from the germline V gene (reference sequence).

The chain is built from TRBV30 and TRBJ1-2, with 8 bases that match TRBD1. The CDR3 consists of 14 residues. Germline V lookup: CDR1 GTSNPN, CDR2 SVGIG (reference sequence). After removal of 2 bases from V and 6 bases from J, the junction contained 8 bases not matched to a gene. The CDR3 nucleotides read TGTGCCTGGAGTCTCCGAACAGGGGGTGATGGCTACACCTTC. Protein sequence: CAWSLRTGGDGYTF.

The chain couples TRBV5-1 to TRBJ1-6, with D uncertain. The germline V gene has CDR1 SGHRS and CDR2 YFSETQ. V was trimmed by 0 bases and J by 8 bases, leaving 12 bases between them. The CDR3 sequence is 15 residues long. CDR3 bases: TGCGCCAGCAGCTTGGGTCCGGAGCCGGATTCACCCCTCCACTTT. Residues: CASSLGPEPDSPLHF.

The rearrangement joins TRBV6-5 to TRBJ1-3; D is possibly TRBD1 (5 bases). Germline CDR1 is MNHEY and CDR2 is SVGAGI. There are 15 residues in the CDR3. V was trimmed by 2 bases and J by 0 bases, leaving 8 bases between them. CDR3 bases: TGTGCCAGCAGTTACAGGGGAATCTCTGGAAACACCATATATTTT. Protein: CASSYRGISGNTIYF.

The chain carries TRBV18 and TRBJ1-3; D is unclear. The CDR3 runs to 17 residues. Germline CDR1 KGHSH, CDR2 LQKENI. Trimming removed 2 bases from V and 0 bases from J, with 14 bases in between. The DNA for the CDR3 is TGTGCCAGCTCACCATCGGGGATCGGAATCTCTGGAAACACCATATATTTT. As protein: CASSPSGIGISGNTIYF.

V gene TRBV25-1 combines with J gene TRBJ2-7; D may be TRBD1 (6 bases). V was trimmed by 4 bases and J by 6 bases, leaving 16 bases between them. CDR3 size: 14 residues. Germline V gives CDR1 MGHDK, CDR2 SYGVNS. CDR3 residues: CASSGPTTGSEQYF. The CDR3 DNA is TGTGCCAGCAGTGGGCCCACGACAGGCTCCGAGCAGTACTTC.

The chain is built from TRBV4-1 and TRBJ1-1; TRBD1 matches 7 bases. CDR3 size: 17 residues. Germline CDR1 is MGHRA and CDR2 is YSYEKL. Unmatched junction bases numbered 8, after V lost 0 bases and J lost 1 base. The CDR3 region is CASSQDQNRGPNTEAFF. DNA of the CDR3: TGCGCCAGCAGCCAAGACCAAAACAGGGGCCCGAACACTGAAGCTTTCTTT.